The present entry profiles one T cell receptor (beta chain) with its context. These data belong to a study of control samples from healthy donors and cancer patients. Measured with immunoSEQ multiplex PCR; TCRdb has only the in-frame clones, and not every one. The data contain around 180,000 clones, about 91% of them singletons. V dropped 0 bases and J dropped 4 bases, with 10 bases sitting between them. The CDR3 spans 14 residues. Germline V CDR1 and CDR2: SGHRS, YFSETQ. Source material: blood. The chain links TRBV5-1 to TRBJ2-5; D is unresolved. This TCR was recovered from a young woman in good health. The CDR3 DNA reads TGCGCCAGCAGCTTGGGGCTAGTGGGAGAGACCCAGTACTTC. It specifies CASSLGLVGETQYF.